This T cell receptor (beta chain) is drawn from a study of blood T cell repertoires in COVID-19. Turning to the study itself: There were acute and convalescent COVID-19 samples, and they came from the United States, Italy and Spain.

This CDR3 comprises 15 residues. CDR1 is LGHNA, CDR2 YSLEER, per germline. The V segment lost 1 base and the J segment 5 bases; nucleotides outside the gene matches: 4. Original data processing: How many nucleated cells were present was estimated from reference gene primer amplification. The table came from immunoSEQ multiplex PCR; TCRdb's copy has only in-frame clones and leaves some out. D and trimming were read from the DNA, whereas the V and J calls and clone size are those reported in that table. This table holds approximately 140,000 clones, 88% found once. The rearrangement joins TRBV4-3 to TRBJ2-5; 10 nucleotides agree with TRBD1. Sample: peripheral blood. This clonotype was obtained from a man aged 45-65 years with active or convalescent COVID-19. The CDR3 DNA is TGCGCCAGCAGCCAAGCGGGACAGGGGTCGGAGACCCAGTACTTC. Amino acids: CASSQAGQGSETQYF.